This TCR beta chain comes out of a study of cytomegalovirus exposure and HLA in healthy donors. The PCR had 60 Vbeta and 13 Jbeta primers. Repertoires were generated with immunoSEQ multiplex PCR, while TCRdb's copy carries only in-frame clones and drops some. The table includes roughly 99,000 clones, approximately 76% detected once. Points from the study as a whole: The authors later linked a missense DCLRE1C variant to TCR beta V- and J-gene trimming. In a later analysis, approximately 15,000 TCR beta sequences were associated with HLA alleles at 0.05 false discovery rate. Accurate predictions that matched the HLA-A and HLA-B alleles of most subjects were reportedly made from TCR beta sequences.

CDR3 size: 15 residues. The germline V and J ends were trimmed by 7 bases and 4 bases, with 20 bases remaining between them. As for this clone: Its target is unknown.

What was sequenced was PBMCs. The receptor was isolated from a man younger than 35 in good health and CMV-seronegative. The chain combines TRBV23-1 with TRBJ2-7, with D perhaps TRBD2 (7 bases). TRBV23-1 is marked as an open reading frame, function uncertain. As DNA, the CDR3 is TGCGCCAGCACTGGGGGGGGACATCCCCGATACGAGCAGTACTTC. Residues: CASTGGGHPRYEQYF.